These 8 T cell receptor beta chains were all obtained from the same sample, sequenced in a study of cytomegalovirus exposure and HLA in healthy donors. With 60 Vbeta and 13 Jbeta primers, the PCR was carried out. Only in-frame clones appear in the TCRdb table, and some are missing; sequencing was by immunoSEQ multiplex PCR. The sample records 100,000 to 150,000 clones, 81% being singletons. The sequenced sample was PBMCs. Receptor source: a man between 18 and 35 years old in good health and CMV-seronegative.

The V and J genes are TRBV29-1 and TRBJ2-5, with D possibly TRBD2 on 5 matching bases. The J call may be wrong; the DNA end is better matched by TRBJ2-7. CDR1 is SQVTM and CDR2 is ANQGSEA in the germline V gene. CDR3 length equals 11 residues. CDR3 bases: TGCAGCGCCGCGGGCCTCTCCGAGCAGTACTTC. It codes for CSAAGLSEQYF.

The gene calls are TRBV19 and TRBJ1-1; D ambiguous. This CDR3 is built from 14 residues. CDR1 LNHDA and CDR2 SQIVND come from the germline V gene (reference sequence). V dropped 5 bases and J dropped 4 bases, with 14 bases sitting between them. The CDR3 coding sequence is TGTGCCAGTAGTCCGAATAAGCTTGGCACTGAAGCTTTCTTT. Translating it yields CASSPNKLGTEAFF. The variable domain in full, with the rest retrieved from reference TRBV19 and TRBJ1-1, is DGGITQSPKYLFRKEGQNVTLSCEQNLNHDAMYWYRQDPGQGLRLIYYSQIVNDFQKGDIAEGYSVSREKKESFPLTVTSAQKNPTAFYLCASSPNKLGTEAFFGQGTRLTVV.

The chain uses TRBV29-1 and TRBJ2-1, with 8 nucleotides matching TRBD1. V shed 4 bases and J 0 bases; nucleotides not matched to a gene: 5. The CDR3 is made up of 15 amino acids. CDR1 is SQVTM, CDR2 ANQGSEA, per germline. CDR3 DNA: TGCAGCGTTGGGGACAGGAATGACTCCTACAATGAGCAGTTCTTC. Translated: CSVGDRNDSYNEQFF.

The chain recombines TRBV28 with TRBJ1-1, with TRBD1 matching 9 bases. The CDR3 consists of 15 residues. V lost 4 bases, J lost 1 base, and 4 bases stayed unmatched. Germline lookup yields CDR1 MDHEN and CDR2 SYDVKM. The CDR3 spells CASSSPDRGNTEAFF. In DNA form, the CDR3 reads TGTGCCAGCAGTTCCCCGGACAGGGGGAACACTGAAGCTTTCTTT.

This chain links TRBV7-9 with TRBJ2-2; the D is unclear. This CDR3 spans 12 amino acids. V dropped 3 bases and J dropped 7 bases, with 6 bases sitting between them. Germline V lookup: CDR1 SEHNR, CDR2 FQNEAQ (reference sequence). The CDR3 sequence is CASSFPLGELFF. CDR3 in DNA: TGTGCCAGCAGCTTCCCACTCGGGGAGCTGTTTTTT.

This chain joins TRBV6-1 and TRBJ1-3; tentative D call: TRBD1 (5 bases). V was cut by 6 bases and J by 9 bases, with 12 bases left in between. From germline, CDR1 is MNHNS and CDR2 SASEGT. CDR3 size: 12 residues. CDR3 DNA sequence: TGTGCCAGCAGACAGGTGGAGGGCACCATATATTTT. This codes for CASRQVEGTIYF.

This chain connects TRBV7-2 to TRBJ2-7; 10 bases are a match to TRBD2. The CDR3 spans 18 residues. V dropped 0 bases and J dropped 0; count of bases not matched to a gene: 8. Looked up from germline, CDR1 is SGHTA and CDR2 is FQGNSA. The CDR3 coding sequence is TGTGCCAGCAGCTTAGCGGGGAATAGCGGGGGGTTCTCCTACGAGCAGTACTTC. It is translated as CASSLAGNSGGFSYEQYF.

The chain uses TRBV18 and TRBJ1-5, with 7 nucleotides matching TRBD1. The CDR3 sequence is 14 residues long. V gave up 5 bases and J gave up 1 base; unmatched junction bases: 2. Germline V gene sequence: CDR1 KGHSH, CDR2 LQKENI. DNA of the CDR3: TGTGCCAGCTCAGACAGGGCAAGCAATCAGCCCCAGCATTTT. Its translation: CASSDRASNQPQHF. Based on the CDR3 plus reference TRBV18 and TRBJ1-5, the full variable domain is NAGVMQNPRHLVRRRGQEARLRCSPMKGHSHVYWYRQLPEEGLKFMVYLQKENIIDESGMPKERFSAEFPKEGPSILRIQQVVRGDSAAYFCASSDRASNQPQHFGDGTRLSIL.